The 24 T cell receptor beta chains below were found in one sample sequenced in a study of shared clonotypes between healthy human individuals. Assay: immunoSEQ multiplex PCR; the TCRdb copy retains only in-frame clones and omits some. The data contain 330,000 or so clones, about 70% of them singletons. Material: memory CD4+ T cells sorted from blood. Subset: CD45RA-negative fraction. The receptor set was obtained from a man aged 30 to 45 in good health.

The genes are TRBV18 and TRBJ1-3, with D unclear. The V end was cut by 4 bases, the J end by 2 bases, with 12 bases between. Germline CDR1 is KGHSH and CDR2 is LQKENI. The CDR3 spans 15 residues. The CDR3 sequence: CASSLVSPPGNTIYF. Here the CDR3 DNA reads TGTGCCAGCTCACTAGTCAGCCCCCCTGGAAACACCATATATTTT.

This clone showed up just a few times. The chain carries TRBV6-6 and TRBJ1-4, with D possibly matching TRBD1 (6 bases). The CDR3 length is 14 residues. V was cut by 6 bases and J by 7 bases, with 15 bases left in between. Germline assignment: CDR1 MNHNY and CDR2 SVGAGI (reference sequence). As DNA, the CDR3 is TGTGCCAGCAGCACAGGGAATCTGGGTGAAAAACTGTTTTTT. Residues: CASSTGNLGEKLFF.

This clone was seen at least ten times. This sample includes further DNA sequences coding for the same CDR3. The chain is built from TRBV5-6 and TRBJ2-5; 9 bases are a match to TRBD1. This CDR3 region has 14 residues. Germline V CDR1 and CDR2: SGHDT, YYEEEE. The trim removed 4 bases at V and 4 bases at J, leaving 5 bases unmatched. The CDR3 DNA reads as TGTGCCAGCAGCACGGGACAGGGAGGAGAGACCCAGTACTTC. Translating it yields CASSTGQGGETQYF.

The J gene is TRBJ1-5, the V gene TRBV6-5, with no clear D. CDR3 length: 13 residues. Trimming took 5 bases from V and 7 from J, leaving 12 bases between them. CDR1 and CDR2 (germline): MNHEY, SVGAGI. The CDR3 loop reads CASSARSGQPQHF. Written as DNA, the CDR3 is TGTGCCAGCAGTGCAAGGTCCGGGCAGCCCCAGCATTTT.

The gene calls are TRBV7-6 and TRBJ2-7; D might be TRBD1 or TRBD2, each matching 5 bases. The CDR3 sequence is 9 residues long. V was pared by 11 bases and J by 4 bases, with 6 bases between. The germline gives CDR1 SGHVS, CDR2 FNYEAQ. CDR3 residues: CAGGYEQYF. In nucleotides, the CDR3 is TGTGCCGGGGGTTACGAGCAGTACTTC.

The rearrangement joins TRBV5-1 to TRBJ2-3; TRBD1 agrees at 7 bases. With 0 bases clipped from V and 10 bases from J, the junction kept 2 bases outside the gene matches. Germline V gene sequence: CDR1 SGHRS, CDR2 YFSETQ. The length of the CDR3 is 12 residues. The CDR3 region is CASSLEGAAQYF. CDR3 sequence (DNA): TGCGCCAGCAGCTTGGAGGGGGCCGCGCAGTATTTT.

CDR3 loop: CARGTSGGSITDTQYF. CDR3 coding DNA: TGTGCCCGGGGGACTAGCGGGGGGTCGATCACAGATACGCAGTATTTT. The chain couples TRBV2 to TRBJ2-3, with TRBD2 matching 15 bases. CDR1 is SNHLY and CDR2 is FYNNEI in the germline V gene. Losses at the gene ends were 11 bases for V and 2 bases for J; bases not matched to a gene: 8. The CDR3 contains 16 residues.

V is TRBV30 and J is TRBJ1-2; D is possibly TRBD1 (5 bases). V lost 0 bases, J lost 3 bases, and 8 bases lay in between. The CDR3 runs to 13 residues. Looked up from germline, CDR1 is GTSNPN and CDR2 is SVGIG (reference sequence). Here the CDR3 DNA reads TGTGCCTGGAGTGTACTGGGGGACTATGGCTACACCTTC. It encodes CAWSVLGDYGYTF.

The CDR3 nucleotides read TGCGCCAGCAGCGCGGTCAAGCGCCGGGGGGACGAGCAGTACTTC. It is translated as CASSAVKRRGDEQYF. V gene TRBV5-1 combines with J gene TRBJ2-7; 7 bases match TRBD2. Germline CDR1 SGHRS, CDR2 YFSETQ. The CDR3 totals 15 residues. Unmatched junction bases numbered 12, after V lost 4 bases and J lost 5 bases.

The chain joins TRBV7-2 to TRBJ2-7; D gene uncertain. Deletions cut 1 base from V and 2 bases from J, with 12 bases between. Germline V gene data show CDR1 as SGHTA and CDR2 as FQGNSA. There are 15 residues in the CDR3. CDR3 nucleotide sequence: TGTGCCAGCAGCTTAGGGCGGAGCTTTACCTACGAGCAGTACTTC. This codes for CASSLGRSFTYEQYF.

This clone came up a few times. V gene TRBV7-6 combines with J gene TRBJ2-7, with 10 bases identical to TRBD2. CDR3 length: 19 amino acids. The germline V gene encodes CDR1 SGHVS and CDR2 FNYEAQ. V lost 0 bases and J lost 0; bases outside the gene matches: 11. The CDR3 protein is CASSLAPSGSIGSSYEQYF. The CDR3 DNA is TGTGCCAGCAGCTTAGCCCCTAGCGGGAGCATAGGAAGCTCCTACGAGCAGTACTTC.

At least ten counts were recorded for this clone. This chain connects TRBV28 to TRBJ1-2, with TRBD1 matching over 9 bases. The CDR3 sequence is 17 residues long. Germline loops: CDR1 MDHEN, CDR2 SYDVKM. Unmatched junction bases numbered 15, after V lost 2 bases and J lost 8 bases. The CDR3 nucleotides read TGTGCCAGCAGTTTAAGTTCACAGGGGGCCTTGGAACGGGGCTACACCTTC. Protein sequence: CASSLSSQGALERGYTF.

The V gene is TRBV5-1, the J gene TRBJ1-3; D remains ambiguous. CDR1 is SGHRS, CDR2 YFSETQ, per germline. V was pared by 3 bases and J by 0 bases, with 13 bases between. The CDR3 totals 16 residues. The CDR3 here is CASSWATGVSGNTIYF. CDR3 DNA: TGCGCCAGCAGCTGGGCGACCGGAGTCTCTGGAAACACCATATATTTT.

The chain employs TRBV5-1 and TRBJ1-1; no definite D call. CDR1 and CDR2 from the germline V gene are SGHRS and YFSETQ. This CDR3 contains 16 residues. V lost 0 bases, J lost 0 bases, and 12 bases lay in between. The CDR3 is CASSLGVAGLNTEAFF. Written as DNA, the CDR3 is TGCGCCAGCAGCTTGGGGGTGGCGGGGTTGAACACTGAAGCTTTCTTT.

The V and J genes are TRBV25-1 and TRBJ1-1, with D possibly being TRBD1 (6 bases). The CDR3 spans 13 residues. V was trimmed by 6 bases and J by 4 bases, leaving 12 bases between them. Per germline, CDR1 MGHDK and CDR2 SYGVNS. The DNA of the CDR3 is TGTGCCAGCAGCCGCCCAGGGGTCACTGAAGCTTTCTTT. It is translated as CASSRPGVTEAFF.

This rearrangement joins TRBV5-1 to TRBJ2-5; 9 bases are shared with TRBD1. The CDR3 runs 15 residues. The J segment lost 1 base and the V segment lost 3 bases, leaving 4 bases of the junction unmatched. Looked up from germline, CDR1 is SGHRS and CDR2 is YFSETQ. CDR3 amino acids: CASSSTGGPQETQYF. The CDR3 DNA sequence: TGCGCCAGCAGCTCGACAGGGGGACCCCAAGAGACCCAGTACTTC.

In nucleotides, the CDR3 is TGTGCCGCGGGTCTAGCTAACTATGGCTACACCTTC. It encodes CAAGLANYGYTF. This rearrangement joins TRBV7-9 to TRBJ1-2, with D unresolved. The V end was cut by 11 bases, the J end by 0 bases, with 10 bases between. CDR1 is SEHNR and CDR2 is FQNEAQ in the germline V gene (reference sequence). This CDR3 has 12 residues.

This clone was recorded at least ten times. The rearrangement uses TRBV7-2 and TRBJ2-1, with 12 bases matching TRBD2. V was clipped by 5 bases and J by 9 bases; unmatched bases: 8. The CDR3 length is 15 residues. Germline loops: CDR1 SGHTA, CDR2 FQGNSA. CDR3 DNA: TGTGCCAGCAGCCATCTAGCGGGAGGGCCTGGTGAGCAGTTCTTC. Its protein is CASSHLAGGPGEQFF.

This chain connects TRBV19 to TRBJ1-4; no clear D gene. This CDR3 has 13 amino acids. Germline CDR1 reads LNHDA; CDR2 reads SQIVND (reference sequence). The V and J ends lost 5 bases and 13 bases respectively, with 17 bases between them. CDR3: CASSPDGLVRLFF. The CDR3 DNA reads as TGTGCCAGTAGTCCGGACGGCTTGGTGCGACTGTTTTTT.

The chain uses TRBV2 and TRBJ2-1; either TRBD1 or TRBD2 may fit D (5 bases each). Looked up from germline, CDR1 is SNHLY and CDR2 is FYNNEI. The CDR3 loop spans 13 amino acids. Deletions cut 6 bases from V and 6 bases from J, with 12 bases between. Here the CDR3 DNA reads TGTGCCAGCAGGGGACCGGGGATCAATGAGCAGTTCTTC. This gives the protein CASRGPGINEQFF.

The chain carries TRBV28 and TRBJ2-7; D may be TRBD1 (5 bases). The CDR3 is 13 residues long. V shed 7 bases and J shed 5 bases, with 15 bases lying between them. Germline CDR1 MDHEN, CDR2 SYDVKM. In DNA form, the CDR3 reads TGTGCCAGCATCGGACACCCCCGTGACGAGCAGTACTTC. Its translation is CASIGHPRDEQYF.

As regards this clone: Sequence at one end of the junction differs from germline and may be a read error. The rearrangement joins TRBV6-1 to TRBJ1-1, with a weak D call TRBD1 (5 bases). The germline V gene has CDR1 MNHNS and CDR2 SASEGT. This CDR3 is built from 12 residues. The CDR3 bases are TGTGCCAGCAGTGAAACCGGGAGGTGGGGGAGGTTT. Amino acid sequence: CASSETGRWGRF.

Concerning this clone itself: The junction shows a germline mismatch at one end, possibly a read error. The rearrangement joins TRBV19 to TRBJ1-5; maybe TRBD1 (6 bases). Germline-derived CDR1 and CDR2 are LNHDA and SQIVND (reference sequence). The CDR3 covers 12 residues. CDR3 coding DNA: TGTGCCAGTAGTATAGAGCAGGGGCCCCGGCATTTT. It codes for CASSIEQGPRHF.

V gene TRBV6-1 combines with J gene TRBJ2-7; possible D gene TRBD2, 6 bases. The CDR3 has 16 amino acids. CDR1 and CDR2 from the germline V gene are MNHNS and SASEGT. The V gene lost 4 bases and the J gene lost 3 bases, with 19 bases spanning the gap. CDR3 sequence reads: CASSAHTLRGGYEQYF. The CDR3 nucleotides are TGTGCCAGCAGTGCCCACACGCTGCGGGGAGGCTACGAGCAGTACTTC.